The rows below give T cell receptor beta chains drawn from one sample of a study of cytomegalovirus exposure and HLA in healthy donors. Using immunoSEQ multiplex PCR, the repertoire was profiled, and TCRdb retains in-frame clones only, with some absent. The sample consists of approximately 89,000 clones, roughly 58% of them appearing once. The sequenced sample was PBMCs. These receptors originate from a young woman in good health and CMV-seropositive. Both conserved end residues are part of each CDR3. D genes are given only for firm matches. Some rows have no size entry. The others give once, few or many, or a class for an expanded clone.

TRBD1 TRBJ1-2 few TRBV29-1 TGCAGCGTAGGGACAGGAGGTATCTTGGGCTACACCTTC CSVGTGGILGYTF
NA TRBJ2-7 NA TRBV6-1 TGTGCCAGCAGTGCATACCAGTGGCACGAGCAGTACTTC CASSAYQWHEQYF
TRBD1 TRBJ2-2 few TRBV28 TGTGCCAGCAGAACCGGGACAGCGAACACCGGGGAGCTGTTTTTT CASRTGTANTGELFF
NA TRBJ1-6 NA TRBV25-1 TGTGCCACCAACGGGGGTGGTAATTCACCCCTCCACTTT CATNGGGNSPLHF
NA TRBJ2-5 NA TRBV7-9 TGTGCCAGCAGCTTTCGGGTGCTAGAGACCCAGTACTTC CASSFRVLETQYF
TRBD1 TRBJ1-3 NA TRBV4-1 TGCGCCAGCAGCCAGGAGCCACAGGGGCTGTTTGGAAACACCATATATTTT CASSQEPQGLFGNTIYF
NA TRBJ2-3 NA TRBV6-6 TGTGCCAGCAGAGGGAGGGATACGCAGTATTTT CASRGRDTQYF
TRBD2 TRBJ2-2 few TRBV7-7 TGTGCCAGCAGTCCTAGCGGAAACACCGGGGAGCTGTTTTTT CASSPSGNTGELFF
TRBD1 TRBJ2-7 NA TRBV11-2 TGTGCCAGCAGCTTCAACAGGGGATTCTACGAGCAGTACTTC CASSFNRGFYEQYF
NA TRBJ2-7 NA TRBV28 TGTGCCAGCTCCCCTGGAGGGTACGAGCAGTACTTC CASSPGGYEQYF
NA TRBJ1-2 NA TRBV28 TGTGCCAGCAGCCAGGGCCCACGGGGCTACACCTTC CASSQGPRGYTF
NA TRBJ1-5 NA TRBV19 TGTGCCACTGCGGGGGTTAGCAATCAGCCCCAGCATTTT CATAGVSNQPQHF
TRBD1 TRBJ1-5 NA TRBV6-5 TGTGCCAGCAGTTACGGGACAGGACTACAGCCCCAGCATTTT CASSYGTGLQPQHF
TRBD2 TRBJ2-7 NA TRBV28 TGTGCCAGCAGCCCACTAGCGGGGGGTTACGCGCAGTACTTC CASSPLAGGYAQYF
TRBD1 TRBJ1-2 NA TRBV5-6 TGTGCCAGCCAACAGGGGTTATATGGCTACACCTTC CASQQGLYGYTF
TRBD1 TRBJ2-3 NA TRBV30 TGTGCCTCCCCGGACAGGGAGAATGGAGATACGCAGTATTTT CASPDRENGDTQYF
NA TRBJ2-7 few TRBV28 TGTGCCAGCAGGAGTGATGTTCCCTACGAGCAGTACTTC CASRSDVPYEQYF
TRBD1 TRBJ2-5 few TRBV14 TGTGCCAGCAGCCAAGGGGAGGGGACAGGGGTCCGAGAGACCCAGTACTTC CASSQGEGTGVRETQYF
TRBD2 TRBJ2-7 NA TRBV4-3 TGCGCCAGCAGCCAAGATATGGGCGGGGGCTCCTACGAGCAGTACTTC CASSQDMGGGSYEQYF
NA TRBJ2-5 few TRBV30 TGTGCCTGGGGTTTGGGCAGGCCGATCCAGTACTTC CAWGLGRPIQYF
NA TRBJ1-6 few TRBV30 TGTGCCTGGAGCTCTTGGTTCGGACAGACCCTCCACTTT CAWSSWFGQTLHF
TRBD1 TRBJ1-2 NA TRBV5-4 TGTGCCAGCGGACAGGGAGAACTATATGGCTACACCTTC CASGQGELYGYTF
NA TRBJ1-4 NA TRBV7-6 TGTGCCAGCAGCTTATATCCGGGGGTAACTGAAAAACTGTTTTTT CASSLYPGVTEKLFF
NA TRBJ2-5 NA TRBV7-2 TGTGCCAGCAGCCACCGAACAGGGAAAGAGACCCAGTACTTC CASSHRTGKETQYF
TRBD2 TRBJ2-7 NA TRBV11-2 TGTGCCAGCAGCTTACAGGGAGCGGGGGTCTACGAGCAGTACTTC CASSLQGAGVYEQYF
NA TRBJ1-2 NA TRBV19 TGTGCCAGTACTCCGGGACAAACTAACTATGGCTACACCTTC CASTPGQTNYGYTF
NA TRBJ1-1 NA TRBV2 TGTGCCAGCACCAGACTGGGTCGCCCCACCTCCTTT CASTRLGRPTSF
TRBD1 TRBJ2-1 NA TRBV2 TGTGCCAGCAGTGAAGGACAGGGACGCAGGAATGAGCAGTTCTTC CASSEGQGRRNEQFF
NA TRBJ2-7 once TRBV4-1 TGCGCCAGCAGCCAAGTCAGGGGAGCCTACGAGCAGTACTTC CASSQVRGAYEQYF
NA TRBJ2-2 NA TRBV29-1 TGCAGCGCCTTGGTGTCAGTCAACACCGGGGAGCTGTTTTTT CSALVSVNTGELFF
NA TRBJ1-2 few TRBV4-3 TGCGCCAGCAGCCAAGATTCGGGGAATTACTACCCCTTC CASSQDSGNYYPF
NA TRBJ1-4 few TRBV6-6 TGTGCCAGCACCGGAACGCAGGGTTTGGGAGAAAAACTGTTTTTT CASTGTQGLGEKLFF
TRBD2 TRBJ2-5 NA TRBV4-3 TGCGTCAGCAGCCAACGCCCCGCGGTAGCGGGGGTTAGTGGGGAGACCCAGTACTTC CVSSQRPAVAGVSGETQYF
NA TRBJ2-1 NA TRBV7-3 TGTGCCAGCAGCTTAATAAGGGGCGATGAGCAGTTCTTC CASSLIRGDEQFF
NA TRBJ2-1 once TRBV30 TGTGCCTGGTGGGACTTCTACAATGAGCAGTTCTTC CAWWDFYNEQFF
TRBD2 TRBJ2-1 NA TRBV15 TGTGCCACCAGCAGCGACCGGGGGCGGGGGGGCAATGAGCAGTTCTTC CATSSDRGRGGNEQFF
TRBD1 TRBJ1-2 NA TRBV9 TGTGCCAGCAGCGCAGGTCGGTTAGGGGGCTACTATGGCTACACCTTC CASSAGRLGGYYGYTF
TRBD1 TRBJ2-5 NA TRBV18 TGTGCCAGCTCACCGGGACAGGGGGAAAGAGGGCAGTACTTC CASSPGQGERGQYF
NA TRBJ1-1 NA TRBV5-1 TGCGCCAGCGGAAGCAGGGTAAACACTGAAGCTTTCTTT CASGSRVNTEAFF
NA TRBJ1-1 few TRBV19 TGTGCCAGTAGGCCTGGGGTAGGGGTGAACACTGAAGCTTTCTTT CASRPGVGVNTEAFF
NA TRBJ1-5 few TRBV5-6 TGTGCCAGCAGCTTACCGGATCAGCCCCAGCATTTT CASSLPDQPQHF
NA TRBJ2-3 NA TRBV9 TGTGCCAGCAGCCCCTCGGGGGATGGGGTAGGGGATACGCAGTATTTT CASSPSGDGVGDTQYF
TRBD1 TRBJ2-3 NA TRBV19 TGTGCCAGTAGTATCATTGGACAGGCCCCAGATACGCAGTATTTT CASSIIGQAPDTQYF
TRBD1 TRBJ2-7 NA TRBV15 TGTGCCACCAGCAGAGATGGAGGGACAGGGGCCTACGAGCAGTACTTC CATSRDGGTGAYEQYF
NA TRBJ1-1 few TRBV27 TGTGCCAGCAGTTTAAAGAGGGGGACAAACACTGAAGCTTTCTTT CASSLKRGTNTEAFF
TRBD1 TRBJ2-7 NA TRBV7-9 TGTGCCAGCAGCCTACGGACAGGGGGCCACTACGAGCAGTACTTC CASSLRTGGHYEQYF
TRBD1 TRBJ1-5 NA TRBV19 TGTGCCAGTAGTATCGGGGTGGGGCGACAGGGTTATCAGCCCCAGCATTTT CASSIGVGRQGYQPQHF
TRBD2 TRBJ2-1 NA TRBV15 TGTGCCACCAGCAGACATAGCGGGGGGCTTTACAATGAGCAGTTCTTC CATSRHSGGLYNEQFF
TRBD1 TRBJ1-1 NA TRBV7-9 TGTTCCAGCAGCAAACAGGGACAGCCGAACACTGAAGCTTTCTTT CSSSKQGQPNTEAFF
NA TRBJ2-3 NA TRBV15 TGTGCCACCAGCAGGGACCGTCTAGGACTTTCGGGCACAGATACGCAGTATTTT CATSRDRLGLSGTDTQYF